A selection of T cell receptor beta chains follows, all from one sample in a study of shared clonotypes between healthy human individuals. The protocol was immunoSEQ multiplex PCR, while the TCRdb copy is restricted to in-frame clones and leaves out a portion. The table has some 500,000 clones, approximately 95% seen once. Sequenced: naive CD4+ T cells sorted from blood. The receptors stem from a young woman in good health. Both conserved end residues are part of each CDR3. The D gene is left open where the match is weak. Only part of the rows carry a size: once, few, many, or a class if the clone is expanded.

V gene: TRBV4-1
J gene: TRBJ2-1
D gene: NA
clone size: NA
CDR3 DNA: TGCGCCAGCAGCCAAGGGGGCAGCGCAAATGAGCAGTTCTTC
CDR3 protein: CASSQGGSANEQFF

V gene: TRBV25-1
J gene: TRBJ1-2
D gene: NA
clone size: NA
CDR3 DNA: TGTGCCAGCAGTGAATTTGGGGGGGTTGGCTACACCTTC
CDR3 protein: CASSEFGGVGYTF

V gene: TRBV5-1
J gene: TRBJ1-3
D gene: NA
clone size: NA
CDR3 DNA: TGCGCCAGCAGCTTCAGGGCAGAGGGTGGAAACACCATATATTTT
CDR3 protein: CASSFRAEGGNTIYF

V gene: TRBV6-5
J gene: TRBJ2-7
D gene: TRBD2
clone size: NA
CDR3 DNA: TGTGCCAGCAGCCTCTGGGAGGGCAGTGGCTACGAGCAGTACTTC
CDR3 protein: CASSLWEGSGYEQYF

V gene: TRBV5-1
J gene: TRBJ2-7
D gene: NA
clone size: few
CDR3 DNA: TGCGCCAGCAGCTTGGAAGGGCACGAGCAGTACTTC
CDR3 protein: CASSLEGHEQYF

V gene: TRBV5-1
J gene: TRBJ2-4
D gene: NA
clone size: NA
CDR3 DNA: TGCGCCAGCAGCTTTCAAGGATCTGAAAACATTCAGTACTTC
CDR3 protein: CASSFQGSENIQYF

V gene: TRBV6-6
J gene: TRBJ1-2
D gene: NA
clone size: NA
CDR3 DNA: TGTGCCAGCAGTAGGGACACCCTTAACTATGGCTACACCTTC
CDR3 protein: CASSRDTLNYGYTF

V gene: TRBV18
J gene: TRBJ2-2
D gene: TRBD2
clone size: once
CDR3 DNA: TGTGCCAGCTCACCACTCGGCGCGGGAGGTACCGGGGAGCTGTTTTTT
CDR3 protein: CASSPLGAGGTGELFF

V gene: TRBV19
J gene: TRBJ2-7
D gene: NA
clone size: NA
CDR3 DNA: TGTGCCAGTAGTATCGAGGACAGTTTCTACGAGCAGTACTTC
CDR3 protein: CASSIEDSFYEQYF

V gene: TRBV27
J gene: TRBJ1-3
D gene: NA
clone size: NA
CDR3 DNA: TGTGCCAGCAGTTCCGGGTGGGGCGCCGCTGGAAACACCATATATTTT
CDR3 protein: CASSSGWGAAGNTIYF

V gene: TRBV19
J gene: TRBJ1-2
D gene: NA
clone size: NA
CDR3 DNA: TGTGCCAGTAGCCTACCCGCGTCCCCCCTCTATGGCTACACCTTC
CDR3 protein: CASSLPASPLYGYTF

V gene: TRBV7-9
J gene: TRBJ1-3
D gene: NA
clone size: NA
CDR3 DNA: TGTGCCAGCAGCTTATTGTCGAGCTTGTCGGTCTCTGGAAACACCATATATTTT
CDR3 protein: CASSLLSSLSVSGNTIYF

V gene: TRBV29-1
J gene: TRBJ2-7
D gene: TRBD1
clone size: NA
CDR3 DNA: TGCAGCGTCTCTTTGGACAGGGGCTTCGAGCAGTACTTC
CDR3 protein: CSVSLDRGFEQYF

V gene: TRBV6-6
J gene: TRBJ1-3
D gene: NA
clone size: NA
CDR3 DNA: TGTGCCAGCAGTCCAGGGAAAAGCTCTGGAAACACCATATATTTT
CDR3 protein: CASSPGKSSGNTIYF

V gene: TRBV6-5
J gene: TRBJ2-7
D gene: NA
clone size: NA
CDR3 DNA: TGTGCCAGCAGTAACCTCTACGGAGAGCAGTACTTC
CDR3 protein: CASSNLYGEQYF

V gene: TRBV2
J gene: TRBJ1-2
D gene: TRBD1
clone size: NA
CDR3 DNA: TGTGCCAGCAGGCCGGGACAGGGGGAAGAGAGCTTC
CDR3 protein: CASRPGQGEESF

V gene: TRBV4-1
J gene: TRBJ2-3
D gene: NA
clone size: once
CDR3 DNA: TGCGCCAGCAGCCTTAGACCAGGGTCAGATACGCAGTATTTT
CDR3 protein: CASSLRPGSDTQYF

V gene: TRBV11-2
J gene: TRBJ1-1
D gene: NA
clone size: once
CDR3 DNA: TGTGCCAGCAGCTCGCAGGTTGGGGGGAACACTGAAGCTTTCTTT
CDR3 protein: CASSSQVGGNTEAFF

V gene: TRBV28
J gene: TRBJ2-7
D gene: TRBD2
clone size: NA
CDR3 DNA: TGTGCCAGCGGCGGGCGGAGGGCGGGAGAGCCTCACCAGCAGTACTTC
CDR3 protein: CASGGRRAGEPHQQYF

V gene: TRBV6-5
J gene: TRBJ1-5
D gene: NA
clone size: NA
CDR3 DNA: TGTGCCAGCAGGCTCAGACAGCATCAGCCCCAGCATTTT
CDR3 protein: CASRLRQHQPQHF

V gene: TRBV11-3
J gene: TRBJ1-5
D gene: TRBD1
clone size: NA
CDR3 DNA: TGTGCCAGCAGCCGGGACAGGAATTTT
CDR3 protein: CASSRDRNF

V gene: TRBV30
J gene: TRBJ1-2
D gene: NA
clone size: NA
CDR3 DNA: TGTGCCTGGAGGCTGTCGGTCCCGGGAGGCTACACCTTC
CDR3 protein: CAWRLSVPGGYTF

V gene: TRBV5-1
J gene: TRBJ1-2
D gene: TRBD1
clone size: NA
CDR3 DNA: TGCGCCAGCAGCTTCGGGGTACTAGGGGGCTCGGTTAACTATGGCTACACCTTC
CDR3 protein: CASSFGVLGGSVNYGYTF

V gene: TRBV7-7
J gene: TRBJ2-3
D gene: NA
clone size: NA
CDR3 DNA: TGTGCCAGCAGCTTAGGACAGCGCACAGATACGCAGTATTTT
CDR3 protein: CASSLGQRTDTQYF

V gene: TRBV5-1
J gene: TRBJ1-1
D gene: TRBD1
clone size: NA
CDR3 DNA: TGCGCCAGCAGCTCCGGGACAGGTGGGTTTATAAACACTGAAGCTTTCTTT
CDR3 protein: CASSSGTGGFINTEAFF

V gene: TRBV18
J gene: TRBJ1-1
D gene: NA
clone size: NA
CDR3 DNA: TGTGCCAGCTCACAGGGAGAGGACACTGAAGCTTTCTTT
CDR3 protein: CASSQGEDTEAFF

V gene: TRBV6-5
J gene: TRBJ2-3
D gene: NA
clone size: once
CDR3 DNA: TGTGCCAGCAGAGCAGGGGTTGCTAGCACAGATACGCAGTATTTT
CDR3 protein: CASRAGVASTDTQYF

V gene: TRBV11-2
J gene: TRBJ2-7
D gene: TRBD1
clone size: once
CDR3 DNA: TGTGCCAGCAGCTTTACAGGGGGGAACGAGCAGTACTTC
CDR3 protein: CASSFTGGNEQYF

V gene: TRBV27
J gene: TRBJ1-6
D gene: NA
clone size: NA
CDR3 DNA: TGTGCCAGCAGTTTGAACCACATAAGTTCACCCCTCCACTTT
CDR3 protein: CASSLNHISSPLHF